The clone carrying this T cell receptor beta chain occurred a few times. Its antigen remains unidentified. Together with a sample-barcoded 5' primer, a J-beta primer mix was included in a second PCR lasting about 6 to 11 cycles. With 12 random nucleotides, a template-switch adaptor tagged each individual cDNA molecule. MiXCR, applied by TCRdb to the 5' RACE reads, yields one record per CDR3 protein. This table has some 1.8 million distinct CDR3 sequences, about two fifths appearing once. This sample was included in a study of blood T cells in healthy people across ages. CDR3 size: 14 residues. Germline V lookup: CDR1 SQVTM, CDR2 ANQGSEA. Study-level findings and limits: Lack of knowledge of donor CMV status possibly confounded expanded clonotype changes. Long-lived donors had more naive CD4+ cells and higher diversity than aged donors. Observed TCR beta diversity per million T cells went down as age went up. This fall followed a roughly linear course with age.

This receptor was taken from a human donor in good health. The source material was blood. The chain carries TRBV29-1 and TRBJ2-5; 8 nucleotides line up with TRBD1. The closer fit of TRBJ2-7 to the DNA end suggests the J call may be wrong. CDR3 coding DNA: TGCAGCGTTGAAACTACAGGGGGACGCAACGAGCAGTACTTC. It yields the protein CSVETTGGRNEQYF.